A selection of T cell receptor beta chains follows, all from one sample in a study of blood T cell repertoires in COVID-19. Sequenced by immunoSEQ multiplex PCR; TCRdb stores in-frame clones only, minus some. The data contain about 80,000 clones, 85% to 90% of them singletons. Sequenced: peripheral blood. The receptors here all came from a woman older than 75 with acute or convalescent COVID-19. CDR3s include the opening cysteine and the closing phenylalanine or tryptophan. A D gene is named only where the DNA matches it firmly. Rows may omit the clone size; those that give it use once, few, many or a size class.

v_gene	abundance	len	j_gene	d_gene	CDR3nt	CDR3aa
TRBV7-2	once	15	TRBJ1-2	.	TGTGCCAGCAGCCCAGGCGGGGGCTCTAACTATGGCTACACCTTC	CASSPGGGSNYGYTF
TRBV12-5	.	13	TRBJ2-1	TRBD2	TGTGCTAGTGGTCTGGGACTAGACAATGAGCAGTTCTTC	CASGLGLDNEQFF
TRBV4-2	.	18	TRBJ1-6	.	TGTGCCAGCAGCCAAGACGTATCAGTTAGCCTTGATAATTCACCCCTCCACTTT	CASSQDVSVSLDNSPLHF
TRBV5-1	.	15	TRBJ1-1	TRBD1	TGCGCCAGCAGCACAGGGGACAGGGAGAACACTGAAGCTTTCTTT	CASSTGDRENTEAFF
TRBV6-1	.	18	TRBJ2-2	TRBD2	TGTGCCAGCAGTGAAGGCCTAGCGGGACCTACGAACACCGGGGAGCTGTTTTTT	CASSEGLAGPTNTGELFF
TRBV5-4	.	15	TRBJ2-1	TRBD1	TGTGCCAGCAGCTCGGGGGACAGGAGGGACGATGAGCAGTTCTTC	CASSSGDRRDDEQFF
TRBV27	.	14	TRBJ1-2	.	TGTGCCACCCGGACTGACCGCCGGGGCTATGGCTACACCTTC	CATRTDRRGYGYTF
TRBV10-2	.	14	TRBJ2-2	.	TGCGCCAGCAGAGCCGCGGCAGACCCCGGGGAGCTGTTTTTT	CASRAAADPGELFF
TRBV6-1	.	13	TRBJ2-1	.	TGTGCCAGCAGTGACAGACCAGGTAATGAGCAGTTCTTC	CASSDRPGNEQFF
TRBV10-3	.	15	TRBJ2-5	.	TGTGCCATCAGTGAGTCGGGGTTCAAGGGGGAGACCCAGTACTTC	CAISESGFKGETQYF
TRBV5-1	.	16	TRBJ2-3	.	TGCGCCAGCAGCTTGGCCGCGGCTCCCGGGATAGATACGCAGTATTTT	CASSLAAAPGIDTQYF
TRBV30	.	16	TRBJ2-7	.	TGTGCCTGGAAGAATTCCGGGGTAGGGAAATCCTACGAGCAGTACTTC	CAWKNSGVGKSYEQYF
TRBV9	.	15	TRBJ1-2	.	TGTGCCAGCAGCGTAGAGGCGGGGAGGGGGAATGGCTACACCTTC	CASSVEAGRGNGYTF
TRBV5-8	once	13	TRBJ1-2	TRBD1	TGTGCCAGCAGCTTGCAGGGGGTTTATGGCTACACCTTC	CASSLQGVYGYTF
TRBV20-1	.	14	TRBJ2-3	.	TGCAGTGCTAGTCAACAGGGTAGTATGGATACGCAGTATTTT	CSASQQGSMDTQYF
TRBV9	.	15	TRBJ2-3	.	TGTGCCAGCAGTTCAACCGGGGGATTGACAGATACGCAGTATTTT	CASSSTGGLTDTQYF
TRBV15	.	13	TRBJ1-1	.	TGTGCCACCAGCAGAGACAAGGGGGCTGAAGCTTTCTTT	CATSRDKGAEAFF
TRBV5-1	.	14	TRBJ2-7	.	TGCGCCAGCAGCTTGGCCCGGGGCTCCTACGAGCAGTACTTC	CASSLARGSYEQYF
TRBV29-1	.	13	TRBJ1-1	.	TGCAGCGTCCCAGCTGTGGGCGACACTGAAGCTTTCTTT	CSVPAVGDTEAFF
TRBV3-1/TRBV3-2	.	14	TRBJ2-1	TRBD2	TGTGCCAGCAGCCTCTCAGGGAGGGGAAATGAGCAGTTCTTC	CASSLSGRGNEQFF
TRBV7-9	.	16	TRBJ2-3	TRBD2	TGTGCCAGCAGCTTAGGTGGCGGGGGGGCCGCAGATACGCAGTATTTT	CASSLGGGGAADTQYF
TRBV5-6	once	17	TRBJ2-4	.	TGTGCCAGCAGCGACCCGACAGGATTCAAAGCCAAAAACATTCAGTACTTC	CASSDPTGFKAKNIQYF
TRBV5-1	.	13	TRBJ2-3	TRBD2	TGCGCCAGCAGCTTCCCTGGACTAGCGGATCAGTATTTT	CASSFPGLADQYF
TRBV20-1	.	14	TRBJ1-1	.	TGCAGTGCTAGTGATAGGAGGGAGAACACTGAAGCTTTCTTT	CSASDRRENTEAFF
TRBV4-1	.	16	TRBJ1-5	.	TGCGCCAGCAGCCAAGTACGGGTCCTTAGCAATCAGCCCCAGCATTTT	CASSQVRVLSNQPQHF
TRBV5-1	.	16	TRBJ2-3	.	TGCGCCAGCAGCTCCCGGTTAAGGCTAGACACAGATACGCAGTATTTT	CASSSRLRLDTDTQYF
TRBV2	.	14	TRBJ2-7	.	TGTGCCAGCAGTGAACATGCAGGGTACTACGAGCAGTACTTC	CASSEHAGYYEQYF
TRBV6-5	.	15	TRBJ2-2	TRBD2	TGTGCCAGCAGTAGGACTAGCGGGAATCTCGGGGAGCTGTTTTTT	CASSRTSGNLGELFF
TRBV6-5	.	15	TRBJ1-4	TRBD1	TGTGCCAGCAGTTACTCGGGGACAGGGAGCGAAAAACTGTTTTTT	CASSYSGTGSEKLFF
TRBV5-1	.	15	TRBJ2-1	TRBD1	TGCGCCAGCAGCCTAGGGACAGGTAGCTACAATGAGCAGTTCTTC	CASSLGTGSYNEQFF
TRBV24-1	.	15	TRBJ2-1	.	TGTGCCACCAGTGATTTGTCGGGAAACCCCAATGAGCAGTTCTTC	CATSDLSGNPNEQFF
TRBV29-1	.	14	TRBJ2-5	TRBD2	TGCAGCGTCCTAGCGGGAGGGGGGTCGGAGACCCAGTACTTC	CSVLAGGGSETQYF